The 8 T cell receptor beta chains below were found in one sample sequenced in a study of T-cell memory formation after mild COVID-19. TCRdb re-called the 5' RACE reads with MiXCR, one entry per CDR3 protein. The sample holds over 350,000 distinct CDR3 sequences, approximately 25% seen once. The sequenced sample consisted of PBMCs or a T cell subset sorted from them (not recorded which). The origin of the receptors is an adult woman who had mild COVID-19 (a few samples of this study predate the infection). Cell type and time point are not known.

The V call is TRBV5-6, the J call TRBJ2-6, with a tentative D call TRBD2 (5 bases). The CDR3 loop spans 16 amino acids. Germline CDR1 and CDR2: SGHDT and YYEEEE. The V gene lost 4 bases and the J gene lost 0 bases, with 11 bases spanning the gap. The CDR3: CASSRDLYSGANVLTF. The CDR3 bases are TGTGCCAGCAGCCGGGATTTGTACTCTGGGGCCAACGTCCTGACTTTC.

This clonotype was detected a few times. The J gene is TRBJ1-4, the V gene TRBV5-1; no definite D call. The germline CDR1 and CDR2 sequences are SGHRS and YFSETQ. V was clipped by 3 bases and J by 6 bases, with 6 bases between them. The CDR3 covers 12 residues. CDR3 loop: CASSSFDEKLFF. The CDR3 bases are TGCGCCAGCAGCTCGTTTGATGAAAAACTGTTTTTT.

This clonotype was recorded once. The chain uses TRBV4-2 and TRBJ2-7; the match to TRBD2 covers 13 bases. CDR3 length equals 17 residues. Germline loops: CDR1 LGHNA, CDR2 YNFKEQ. V gave up 1 base and J gave up 3 bases; unmatched junction bases: 6. This chain's CDR3 is CASSQGRLAGGDYEQYF. CDR3 coding DNA: TGTGCCAGCAGCCAAGGTAGACTAGCGGGAGGCGACTACGAGCAGTACTTC.

The genes are TRBV20-1 and TRBJ2-1; 9 bases match TRBD2. After removal of 6 bases from V and 1 base from J, the junction contained 7 bases not matched to a gene. This CDR3 has 15 residues. Germline lookup yields CDR1 DFQATT and CDR2 SNEGSKA (reference sequence). The CDR3 DNA reads as TGCAGTGCCCAGCTAGCGGGGAGGTCCTACAATGAGCAGTTCTTC. It yields the protein CSAQLAGRSYNEQFF.

The chain combines TRBV7-2 with TRBJ2-1; D gene unclear. The CDR3 totals 17 residues. V was pared by 1 base and J by 0 bases, with 13 bases between. Germline CDR1 reads SGHTA; CDR2 reads FQGNSA. CDR3 in amino acids: CASSLEVFRSSYNEQFF. CDR3 DNA sequence: TGTGCCAGCAGCTTAGAAGTATTTCGCTCCTCCTACAATGAGCAGTTCTTC. Drawing the rest from reference TRBV7-2 and TRBJ2-1, the complete variable domain is GAGVSQSPSNKVTEKGKDVELRCDPISGHTALYWYRQSLGQGLEFLIYFQGNSAPDKSGLPSDRFSAERTGGSVSTLTIQRTQQEDSAVYLCASSLEVFRSSYNEQFFGPGTRLTVL.

This sequence joins TRBV15 and TRBJ2-7, with TRBD2 matching over 7 bases. This CDR3 comprises 17 residues. Germline lookup yields CDR1 LNHNV and CDR2 YYDKDF (reference sequence). Losses at the gene ends were 0 bases for V and 3 bases for J; bases not matched to a gene: 11. CDR3 bases: TGTGCCACCAGCAGAGAGGTCTCGGCTAGCGGTCACTACGAGCAGTACTTC. It encodes CATSREVSASGHYEQYF. The complete variable domain, with remaining parts taken from reference TRBV15 and TRBJ2-7, reads DAMVIQNPRYQVTQFGKPVTLSCSQTLNHNVMYWYQQKSSQAPKLLFHYYDKDFNNEADTPDNFQSRRPNTSFCFLDIRSPGLGDTAMYLCATSREVSASGHYEQYFGPGTRLTVT.

This clonotype was counted a few times. This chain joins TRBV12-3 or TRBV12-4 and TRBJ2-7, with D unclear. Trimming cost V 10 bases and J 0 bases, with 16 bases left between them. There are 14 residues in the CDR3. The CDR3 region is CATKVGSSSYEQYF. As DNA, the CDR3 is TGTGCCACCAAGGTTGGCAGCAGCTCCTACGAGCAGTACTTC.

In this sample, this clonotype turned up once. This chain joins TRBV6-6 and TRBJ1-6, with 7 bases aligning to TRBD1. CDR3 length: 17 residues. J lost 8 bases, V lost 0 bases, and 10 bases had no gene match. CDR1 and CDR2 from the germline V gene are MNHNY and SVGAGI (reference sequence). The CDR3 DNA sequence: TGTGCCAGCAGTTACTCACGACAGGGAGTTTCCGATTCACCCCTCCACTTT. Translated, it gives CASSYSRQGVSDSPLHF.